Sequencing of this T cell receptor (beta chain) was carried out in a study of T cells in Graves' hyperthyroidism and ophthalmopathy. General study results and limits: Through a model of 13 V-J features, ophthalmopathy was separated from stable hyperthyroidism.

This clonotype was seen at least ten times. Its antigen is as yet unknown. Patients showing uncontrolled infection, other autoimmune disease, pregnancy or lactation were ineligible. The CDR3 loop spans 13 amino acids. Germline-derived CDR1 and CDR2 are SGHRS and YFSETQ. V lost 0 bases to trimming and J lost 6 bases, with 9 bases between them. Regions amplified from RNA transcripts were the TCR beta CDR3 regions. First-round RT-PCR targeting the TCR CDR3 was performed with the HTBI primer set. TCRdb recomputed calls from the multiplex PCR reads with MiXCR, one row per CDR3 protein. The sample carries 350,000 to 400,000 distinct CDR3 sequences, 18% recorded once.

The sequenced sample consisted of blood. This chain links TRBV5-1 with TRBJ1-1; D gene uncertain. The TCR originated in a man aged 18-30 years with Graves' ophthalmopathy. CDR3 coding DNA: TGCGCCAGCAGCTTGGGGGGAGCACCTGAAGCTTTCTTT. The encoded protein is CASSLGGAPEAFF.